Listed below are T cell receptor beta chains from one sample, sequenced in a study of post-analysis software for immune sequencing data. TCRdb fed the PCR reads into MiXCR, producing one record per CDR3 protein. The repertoire holds approximately 730,000 distinct CDR3 sequences, with roughly 30% as singletons. The sample taken for sequencing was blood. The receptors here all came from a girl aged 10 to 17 with multiple sclerosis. CDR3s include the opening cysteine and the closing phenylalanine or tryptophan. The D gene is left open where the match is weak. Clone size appears in some rows only: once, few, many, or a class for an expanded clone.

d_call j_call v_call clone_size cdr3_aa cdr3_nt
- TRBJ1-1 TRBV5-1 - CASYPHQAHTEAFF TGCGCCAGCTACCCCCACCAGGCACATACTGAAGCTTTCTTT
- TRBJ1-5 TRBV7-9 - CASSLNTGSQPQHF TGTGCCAGCAGCTTAAATACAGGATCTCAGCCCCAGCATTTT
TRBD2 TRBJ2-1 TRBV20-1 - CSAASGVPTTREQFF TGCAGTGCCGCTAGCGGGGTTCCCACAACCCGTGAGCAGTTCTTC
TRBD1 TRBJ1-4 TRBV12-3/TRBV12-4 - CTSGDRNHEKLFF TGTACCAGCGGGGACAGGAATCATGAAAAACTGTTTTTT
TRBD2 TRBJ2-3 TRBV29-1 - CSAGRDGARDTQYF TGCAGCGCCGGGAGGGATGGGGCCAGGGATACGCAGTATTTT
- TRBJ2-5 TRBV20-1 many CSASWSQETQYF TGCAGTGCTAGTTGGAGTCAAGAGACCCAGTACTTC
TRBD1 TRBJ1-3 TRBV5-1 few CASSTGDRDGNTIYF TGCGCCAGCAGCACCGGAGACAGGGACGGAAACACCATATATTTT
- TRBJ2-5 TRBV5-6 few CASSPSGPSVETQYF TGTGCCAGCAGCCCGAGTGGGCCATCGGTGGAGACCCAGTACTTC
- TRBJ2-1 TRBV6-1 few CASTAVPYNEQFF TGTGCCAGCACTGCAGTTCCCTACAATGAGCAGTTCTTC
- TRBJ1-5 TRBV6-1 - CASSEGTNLNQPQHF TGTGCCAGCAGTGAAGGGACAAACCTCAATCAGCCCCAGCATTTT
- TRBJ2-3 TRBV28 - CASSLQPSQQYF TGTGCCAGCAGTTTACAGCCTAGCCAGCAGTATTTT
TRBD1 TRBJ2-7 TRBV7-6 - CASSLTGGQGYEQYF TGTGCCAGCAGCTTGACAGGGGGCCAAGGGTACGAGCAGTACTTC
- TRBJ2-7 TRBV20-1 many CSARDPSGSYEQYF TGCAGTGCTAGAGATCCGAGCGGGTCCTACGAGCAGTACTTC
- TRBJ2-7 TRBV6-5 once CAGSYSMTAKNVQYF TGTGCCGGCAGTTACTCGATGACAGCCAAAAACGTTCAGTACTTC
- TRBJ2-1 TRBV15 - CATSIRGGSYNEQFF TGTGCCACCAGCATACGCGGCGGCTCCTACAATGAGCAGTTCTTC
TRBD1 TRBJ1-2 TRBV12-3/TRBV12-4 - CASSSHRGTNYGYTF TGTGCCAGCAGTTCGCACAGGGGGACCAACTATGGCTACACCTTC
- TRBJ2-7 TRBV5-1 few CASRTDRSSYEQYF TGCGCCAGCAGGACCGACCGAAGCTCCTACGAGCAGTACTTC
- TRBJ2-4 TRBV20-1 - CSAREAQGLGEQYF TGCAGTGCTAGAGAAGCTCAGGGCCTGGGAGAGCAGTACTTC
- TRBJ2-5 TRBV7-8 few CASSSRRRKETQYF TGTGCCAGCAGCTCCCGCCGGAGGAAAGAGACCCAGTACTTC
- TRBJ1-1 TRBV29-1 few CSASGGRATEAFF TGCAGCGCCTCGGGGGGGAGGGCCACTGAAGCTTTCTTT
TRBD2 TRBJ2-5 TRBV7-2 - CASSLQAPGGRETQYF TGTGCCAGCAGCTTGCAGGCTCCGGGAGGAAGAGAGACCCAGTACTTC
TRBD2 TRBJ2-2 TRBV20-1 - CSAFHTLAGVPPGELFF TGCAGTGCTTTCCATACTCTAGCGGGAGTTCCCCCCGGGGAGCTGTTTTTT
- TRBJ2-1 TRBV2 few CASSETTVPGHEQFF TGTGCCAGCAGTGAGACAACGGTTCCGGGCCATGAGCAGTTCTTC
- TRBJ2-5 TRBV28 - CASSRGRLQETQYF TGTGCCAGCAGTCGGGGACGGCTCCAAGAGACCCAGTACTTC
TRBD1 TRBJ1-4 TRBV7-9 once CASSLVPRDSYYEKLFF TGTGCCAGCAGCTTAGTCCCCCGGGACAGCTACTATGAAAAACTGTTTTTT
TRBD1 TRBJ2-5 TRBV20-1 - CSASQDRSETQYF TGCAGTGCTAGCCAGGACAGGTCGGAGACCCAGTACTTC
TRBD2 TRBJ2-7 TRBV12-3/TRBV12-4 many CASSLLSGSFSYEQYF TGTGCCAGCAGTTTACTTAGCGGGAGCTTCTCCTACGAGCAGTACTTC
- TRBJ2-5 TRBV18 few CASSRVSETQYF TGTGCCAGCTCACGGGTTTCGGAGACCCAGTACTTC
- TRBJ2-3 TRBV7-8 - CASSPPDGLAHTDTQYF TGTGCCAGCAGCCCGCCGGACGGCCTAGCGCACACAGATACGCAGTATTTT
- TRBJ2-3 TRBV27 few CASSPGPSGFTDTQYF TGTGCCAGCAGCCCGGGGCCATCGGGGTTTACAGATACGCAGTATTTT
TRBD1 TRBJ2-5 TRBV28 few CASRPDRALLGRETQYF TGTGCCAGCAGGCCAGACAGGGCTCTCCTGGGTAGAGAGACCCAGTACTTC
TRBD1 TRBJ2-2 TRBV5-1 - CASSISGQGNTGELFF TGCGCCAGCAGCATTTCGGGACAGGGGAACACCGGGGAGCTGTTTTTT
- TRBJ1-2 TRBV18 few CASSPTGNGYTF TGTGCCAGCTCACCTACAGGGAACGGCTACACCTTC
- TRBJ2-7 TRBV6-6 - CASCTIGTKLQEQYF TGTGCCAGCTGTACGATCGGGACGAAGCTCCAGGAGCAGTACTTC
- TRBJ2-4 TRBV10-2 - CASSELGNIQYF TGCGCCAGCAGTGAATTAGGAAACATTCAGTACTTC
TRBD1 TRBJ2-7 TRBV12-3/TRBV12-4 - CASSTQTGWVEQYF TGTGCCAGCAGTACCCAGACAGGGTGGGTCGAGCAGTACTTC
TRBD2 TRBJ2-3 TRBV20-1 - CSAGSSGTITDTQYF TGCAGTGCTGGCAGCTCCGGGACTATCACAGATACGCAGTATTTT
- TRBJ1-2 TRBV12-3/TRBV12-4 few CASSPAGAYGYTF TGTGCCAGCAGTCCGGCCGGGGCCTATGGCTACACCTTC
- TRBJ2-7 TRBV7-9 - CASSFFVAGPVDEQYF TGTGCCAGCAGCTTTTTCGTCGCGGGCCCGGTGGACGAGCAGTACTTC
- TRBJ2-5 TRBV11-2 - CANSGYRDHPYQETQYF TGTGCCAACAGCGGATACCGGGACCACCCGTACCAAGAGACCCAGTACTTC
- TRBJ2-4 TRBV2 - CASNPSGLRGNIQYF TGTGCCAGCAACCCCTCAGGGCTTAGGGGAAACATTCAGTACTTC
TRBD1 TRBJ2-5 TRBV6-5 few CASSYSRQGAKTQYF TGTGCCAGCAGTTACTCCCGACAGGGGGCGAAGACCCAGTACTTC
TRBD1 TRBJ1-4 TRBV27 - CASALRDRSNEKLFF TGTGCCAGCGCTCTCCGGGACAGGAGTAATGAAAAACTGTTTTTT
- TRBJ2-5 TRBV2 - CASSGTRLEYF TGTGCCAGCAGTGGGACAAGGTTAGAGTACTTC
TRBD2 TRBJ2-5 TRBV7-9 - CASSPGGASLQETQYF TGTGCCAGCAGCCCCGGGGGGGCTTCCCTCCAAGAGACCCAGTACTTC
- TRBJ2-3 TRBV13 few CASSLRSGRGTDTQYF TGTGCCAGCAGCTTAAGGTCTGGCAGAGGCACAGATACGCAGTATTTT
TRBD1 TRBJ2-5 TRBV7-9 - CASSRRDRWETQYF TGTGCCAGCAGCCGCCGGGACAGGTGGGAGACCCAGTACTTC
- TRBJ2-3 TRBV10-2 few CASTASVVVDTQYF TGCGCCAGCACCGCTAGCGTGGTTGTGGATACGCAGTATTTT
- TRBJ1-2 TRBV7-9 - CASSQARALSIGYTF TGTGCCAGCAGCCAGGCGAGGGCCCTTTCTATCGGCTACACCTTC
- TRBJ2-3 TRBV29-1 - CSVVQLTDTQYF TGCAGCGTTGTACAGCTCACAGATACGCAGTATTTT
TRBD1 TRBJ1-1 TRBV10-3 - CAVSAQTGGENTEAFF TGTGCCGTCAGTGCACAAACAGGGGGCGAGAACACTGAAGCTTTCTTT
TRBD1 TRBJ1-5 TRBV6-5 - CASSYRRGPYQPQHF TGTGCCAGCAGTTACCGCAGGGGGCCTTATCAGCCCCAGCATTTT
TRBD1 TRBJ1-2 TRBV6-5 - CASQLVRGRGGYTF TGTGCCAGTCAGTTAGTTAGGGGGCGGGGTGGCTACACCTTC
- TRBJ2-5 TRBV12-5 - CASGFGGNQETQYF TGTGCTAGTGGTTTTGGGGGGAACCAAGAGACCCAGTACTTC